The 15 T cell receptor beta chains below were found in one sample sequenced in a study of cytomegalovirus exposure and HLA in healthy donors. The table came from immunoSEQ multiplex PCR; TCRdb's copy has only in-frame clones and leaves some out. The sample yields fewer than 85,000 clones, about 87% seen once. The source material was PBMCs. The receptors were gathered from a woman under 30 in good health and CMV-seropositive.

The rearrangement links TRBV6-1 to TRBJ2-7; maybe TRBD2 (7 bases). Trimming shortened V by 6 bases and J by 2 bases, and 17 bases separated the two germline ends. This CDR3 is built from 15 residues. Germline V gives CDR1 MNHNS, CDR2 SASEGT. The CDR3 here is CASSRGTGGPYEQYF. The CDR3 region has the DNA TGTGCCAGCAGCAGGGGTACGGGGGGACCCTACGAGCAGTACTTC.

V and J are TRBV28 and TRBJ2-7; possibly TRBD2 for D (6 bases). The V and J ends lost 6 bases and 7 bases respectively, with 10 bases between them. Germline V gene data show CDR1 as MDHEN and CDR2 as SYDVKM. This CDR3 has 11 residues. CDR3 DNA sequence: TGTGCCAGCAGGTCCGCGGGGGAGCAGTACTTC. Residues: CASRSAGEQYF. Combining the CDR3 with reference TRBV28 and TRBJ2-7 gives the whole variable domain DVKVTQSSRYLVKRTGEKVFLECVQDMDHENMFWYRQDPGLGLRLIYFSYDVKMKEKGDIPEGYSVSREKKERFSLILESASTNQTSMYLCASRSAGEQYFGPGTRLTVT.

V and J are TRBV6-1 and TRBJ1-2; D may be TRBD1 (5 bases). V lost 1 base to trimming and J lost 4 bases, with 19 bases between them. Germline V gives CDR1 MNHNS, CDR2 SASEGT. The CDR3 sequence is 17 residues long. The CDR3 loop reads CASSEGLRAGRIYGYTF. CDR3 DNA: TGTGCCAGCAGTGAAGGACTCAGGGCAGGGAGGATCTATGGCTACACCTTC.

This chain links TRBV19 with TRBJ2-7, with a weak D call TRBD1 (6 bases). Between the trimmed V and J ends, which lost 4 bases and 0 bases, there was a span of 10 bases. CDR3 length equals 14 residues. The germline V gene encodes CDR1 LNHDA and CDR2 SQIVND (reference sequence). The CDR3 region has the DNA TGTGCCAGTAGTAACGACAGGAGCTCCTACGAGCAGTACTTC. Translating it yields CASSNDRSSYEQYF.

The gene calls are TRBV4-2 and TRBJ2-2; D remains unclear. The CDR3 covers 18 residues. Germline V gives CDR1 LGHNA, CDR2 YNFKEQ. With 1 base removed from V and 4 bases from J, the gap between germline ends came to 19 bases. The CDR3: CASSQVAQTVSATGELFF. The CDR3 coding sequence is TGTGCCAGCAGCCAAGTTGCACAGACGGTCTCAGCCACCGGGGAGCTGTTTTTT.

The rearrangement joins TRBV19 to TRBJ2-1; D is possibly TRBD2 (6 bases). With 3 bases removed from V and 3 bases from J, the gap between germline ends came to 12 bases. Germline V CDR1 and CDR2: LNHDA, SQIVND (reference sequence). The CDR3 totals 15 residues. In DNA form, the CDR3 reads TGTGCCAGTAGTATTGTCCACGGGAGCTACAATGAGCAGTTCTTC. This translates into CASSIVHGSYNEQFF.

The chain has TRBV30 and TRBJ2-2, with a tentative D call TRBD2 (5 bases). Trimming removed 0 bases at V and 1 base at J, with 9 bases between. The germline CDR1 and CDR2 sequences are GTSNPN and SVGIG (reference sequence). The CDR3 runs to 15 residues. The CDR3 bases are TGTGCCTGGAGTGTACGGAGGATGAACACCGGGGAGCTGTTTTTT. Protein: CAWSVRRMNTGELFF.

The chain links TRBV19 to TRBJ1-1; maybe TRBD1 (6 bases). Germline CDR1 LNHDA, CDR2 SQIVND (reference sequence). V was cut by 10 bases and J by 4 bases, with 16 bases left in between. The CDR3 loop spans 13 amino acids. This CDR3 is CATNRALGTEAFF. CDR3 in DNA: TGTGCCACTAACAGGGCGTTGGGCACTGAAGCTTTCTTT.

The J gene is TRBJ2-2, the V gene TRBV4-2; possible D gene TRBD2, 5 bases. This CDR3 spans 15 amino acids. With 0 bases removed from V and 7 bases from J, the gap between germline ends came to 12 bases. CDR1 is LGHNA and CDR2 is YNFKEQ in the germline V gene. CDR3 sequence reads: CASSQDRLGSGELFF. The CDR3 DNA reads TGTGCCAGCAGCCAAGATAGGTTGGGGAGCGGGGAGCTGTTTTTT.

This clone was seen once. The chain recombines TRBV6-5 with TRBJ1-1, with TRBD1 identical over 9 bases. V shed 4 bases, J shed 4 bases, and the junction held 1 base outside the gene matches. The length of the CDR3 is 13 residues. CDR1 and CDR2 from the germline V gene are MNHEY and SVGAGI. Written as DNA, the CDR3 is TGTGCCAGCAGTTTACAGGGGGCCACTGAAGCTTTCTTT. Translated: CASSLQGATEAFF.

The chain employs TRBV15 and TRBJ2-1, with 14 bases that match TRBD2. V gave up 5 bases and J gave up 4 bases; unmatched junction bases: 4. Per germline, CDR1 LNHNV and CDR2 YYDKDF (reference sequence). The CDR3 contains 16 residues. The CDR3 loop reads CATSGGLAGAYNEQFF. The CDR3 DNA follows: TGTGCCACCAGCGGGGGACTAGCGGGAGCTTACAATGAGCAGTTCTTC.

The gene calls are TRBV6-6 and TRBJ1-3, with 10 nucleotides matching TRBD1. The CDR3 contains 14 residues. V lost 8 bases to trimming and J lost 0 bases; unmatched junction nucleotides: 1. CDR1 and CDR2 (germline): MNHNY, SVGAGI (reference sequence). Written as DNA, the CDR3 is TGTGCCAGCCGGACAGGGGGCTCTGGAAACACCATATATTTT. This sequence encodes CASRTGGSGNTIYF.

This clone appeared once. V usage is TRBV2 and J usage is TRBJ1-4, with D unresolved. Germline CDR1 reads SNHLY; CDR2 reads FYNNEI. Trimming cost V 7 bases and J 6 bases, with 12 bases left between them. The CDR3 has 13 amino acids. The CDR3 region is CASNRREDEKLFF. The CDR3, as DNA: TGTGCCAGCAATCGCCGGGAGGATGAAAAACTGTTTTTT.

V and J are TRBV9 and TRBJ1-1; TRBD1 matches 7 bases. Germline CDR1 SGDLS, CDR2 YYNGEE. The CDR3 length is 15 residues. The junction had 8 bases not matched to a gene; V was cut back by 4 bases and J by 2 bases. The CDR3 here is CASSRQGALNTEAFF. CDR3 coding DNA: TGTGCCAGCAGCAGACAGGGCGCTCTAAACACTGAAGCTTTCTTT.

This chain connects TRBV9 to TRBJ2-1; 13 bases map to TRBD2. Germline V CDR1 and CDR2: SGDLS, YYNGEE. Unmatched junction bases numbered 5, after V lost 0 bases and J lost 2 bases. There are 18 residues in the CDR3. CDR3 in amino acids: CASSVGLAGGGAYNEQFF. DNA for the CDR3: TGTGCCAGCAGCGTAGGACTAGCGGGAGGAGGAGCCTACAATGAGCAGTTCTTC.